This T cell receptor beta chain was obtained from a study of cytomegalovirus exposure and HLA in healthy donors. As for the study in general: In terms of ancestry, the Caucasian-associated cluster contained roughly 80% of the approximately 400 genotyped donors. Study conclusions and caveats: Productive rates of about 87% or about 30% were seen for most TCR beta V segments in an earlier analysis. Cytomegalovirus association was assigned to approximately 160 TCR beta chains. Later on, an analysis tied roughly 17,000 TCR beta sequences to HLA alleles at 0.05 false discovery rate.

About this clone itself: The antigen is undetermined.

Primers included in the PCR were 60 Vbeta and 13 Jbeta primers. The data were produced by immunoSEQ multiplex PCR, yet TCRdb's version contains in-frame clones alone and is incomplete. The table has roughly 100,000 clones, about 75% seen once. Germline V gene sequence: CDR1 MDHEN, CDR2 SYDVKM. The length of the CDR3 is 12 residues. Trimming removed 3 bases from V and 9 bases from J, with 11 bases in between. V is TRBV28 and J is TRBJ1-2, with a weak D call TRBD1 (5 bases). This TCR was recovered from a man in his sixties in good health and CMV-seropositive. The sequenced sample consisted of PBMCs. CDR3 sequence reads: CASSFRTLSYTF. DNA for the CDR3: TGTGCCAGCAGTTTCCGGACATTAAGCTACACCTTC.